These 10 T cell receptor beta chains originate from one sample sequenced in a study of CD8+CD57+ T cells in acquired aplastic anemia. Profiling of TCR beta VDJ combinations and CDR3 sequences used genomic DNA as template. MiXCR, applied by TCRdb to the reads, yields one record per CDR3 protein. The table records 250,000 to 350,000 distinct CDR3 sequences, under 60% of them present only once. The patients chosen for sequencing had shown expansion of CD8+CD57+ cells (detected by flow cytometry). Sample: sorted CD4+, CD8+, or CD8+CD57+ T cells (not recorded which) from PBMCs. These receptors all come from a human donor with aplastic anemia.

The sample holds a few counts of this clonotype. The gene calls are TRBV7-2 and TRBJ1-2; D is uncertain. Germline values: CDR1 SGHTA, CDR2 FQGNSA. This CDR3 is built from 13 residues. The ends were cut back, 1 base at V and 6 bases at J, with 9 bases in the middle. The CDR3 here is CASSLDSPDGYTF. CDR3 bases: TGTGCCAGCAGCTTAGACAGCCCCGATGGCTACACCTTC.

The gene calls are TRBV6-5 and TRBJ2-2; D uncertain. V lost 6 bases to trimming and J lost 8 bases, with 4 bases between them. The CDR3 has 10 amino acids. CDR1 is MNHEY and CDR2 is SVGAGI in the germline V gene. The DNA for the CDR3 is TGTGCCAGCAGGACAGGGGAGCTGTTTTTT. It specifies CASRTGELFF.

The chain's CDR3 is CASSAVAGGSTDTQYF. The DNA for the CDR3 is TGTGCCAGCAGCGCCGTAGCGGGGGGGAGCACAGATACGCAGTATTTT. The rearrangement links TRBV7-6 to TRBJ2-3, with 11 bases aligning to TRBD2. The CDR3 is made up of 16 amino acids. From germline, CDR1 is SGHVS and CDR2 FNYEAQ. J lost 0 bases, V lost 5 bases, and 4 bases had no gene match.

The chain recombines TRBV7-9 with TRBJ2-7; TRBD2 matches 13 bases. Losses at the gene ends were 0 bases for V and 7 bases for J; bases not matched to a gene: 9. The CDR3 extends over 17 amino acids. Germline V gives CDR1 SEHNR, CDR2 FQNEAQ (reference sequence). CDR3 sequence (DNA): TGTGCCAGCAGCTTAGCGACGACTAGCGGGGGGTTGTGGGAGCAGTACTTC. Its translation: CASSLATTSGGLWEQYF.

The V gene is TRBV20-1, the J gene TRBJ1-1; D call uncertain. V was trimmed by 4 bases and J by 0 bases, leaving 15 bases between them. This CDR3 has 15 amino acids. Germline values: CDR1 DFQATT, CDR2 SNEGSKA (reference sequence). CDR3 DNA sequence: TGCAGTGCTATCGCCTTGGGCAAGCTGAACACTGAAGCTTTCTTT. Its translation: CSAIALGKLNTEAFF.

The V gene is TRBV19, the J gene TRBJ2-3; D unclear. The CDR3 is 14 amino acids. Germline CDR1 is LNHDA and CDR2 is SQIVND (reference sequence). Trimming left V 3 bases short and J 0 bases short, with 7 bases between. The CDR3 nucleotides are TGTGCCAGTAGTATCGCGGCTAGCACAGATACGCAGTATTTT. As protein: CASSIAASTDTQYF. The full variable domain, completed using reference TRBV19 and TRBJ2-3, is DGGITQSPKYLFRKEGQNVTLSCEQNLNHDAMYWYRQDPGQGLRLIYYSQIVNDFQKGDIAEGYSVSREKKESFPLTVTSAQKNPTAFYLCASSIAASTDTQYFGPGTRLTVL.

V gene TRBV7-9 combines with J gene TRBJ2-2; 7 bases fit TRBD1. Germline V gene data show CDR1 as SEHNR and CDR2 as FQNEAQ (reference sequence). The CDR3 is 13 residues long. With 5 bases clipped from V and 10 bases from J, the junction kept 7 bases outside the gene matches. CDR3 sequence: CASSGDRVEELFF. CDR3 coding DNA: TGTGCCAGCAGCGGTGACAGGGTGGAGGAGCTGTTTTTT.

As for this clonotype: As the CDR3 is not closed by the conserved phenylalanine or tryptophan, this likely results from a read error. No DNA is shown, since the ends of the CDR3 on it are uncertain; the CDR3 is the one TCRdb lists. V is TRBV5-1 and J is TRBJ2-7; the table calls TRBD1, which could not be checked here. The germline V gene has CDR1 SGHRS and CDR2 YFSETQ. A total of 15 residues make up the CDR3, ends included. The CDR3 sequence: CASSLGGTGISEQHS.

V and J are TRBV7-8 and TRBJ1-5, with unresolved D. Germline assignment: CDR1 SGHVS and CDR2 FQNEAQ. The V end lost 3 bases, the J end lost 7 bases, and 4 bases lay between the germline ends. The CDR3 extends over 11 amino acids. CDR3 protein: CASSLEQPQHF. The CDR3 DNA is TGTGCCAGCAGCTTGGAACAGCCCCAGCATTTT.

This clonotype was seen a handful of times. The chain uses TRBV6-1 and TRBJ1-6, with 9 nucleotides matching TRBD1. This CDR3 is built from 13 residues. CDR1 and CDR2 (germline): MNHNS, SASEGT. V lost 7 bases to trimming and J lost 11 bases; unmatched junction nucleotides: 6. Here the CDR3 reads CASKGTGKPPLHF. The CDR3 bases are TGTGCCAGCAAAGGGACAGGGAAGCCACCCCTCCACTTT.